This T cell receptor beta chain was recorded in a study of cytomegalovirus exposure and HLA in healthy donors. Findings and limits, study-wide: In a later analysis, a missense DCLRE1C variant was linked to TCR beta V- and J-gene trimming. 150 to 200 TCR beta chains were listed as cytomegalovirus-associated. Rare TCR sequences dominated, though some public TCRs recurred in many donors.

The germline V gene has CDR1 SEHNR and CDR2 FQNEAQ (reference sequence). The CDR3 consists of 14 residues. Trimming stripped 4 bases from V and 1 base from J, with 10 bases between. Primers for the PCR totalled 60 Vbeta and 13 Jbeta. Produced via immunoSEQ multiplex PCR; TCRdb's table is partial and in-frame only. The sample has around 88,000 clones; roughly 73% are singletons. Notes on this clone: The antigen remains unidentified.

The source is a man aged 50 to 60 in good health and CMV-seropositive. This rearrangement joins TRBV7-9 to TRBJ1-2, with D possibly matching TRBD1 (6 bases). Specimen: PBMCs. The CDR3 sequence: CASSYRDNNYGYTF. The CDR3 DNA is TGTGCCAGCAGCTACCGGGACAATAACTATGGCTACACCTTC.